Below, 22 T cell receptor beta chains from the same sample are listed, as sequenced in a study of T-cell reconstitution after alpha-beta-depleted transplantation in children (dated by TCRdb to about 2016). The library was generated by PCR. Data came from an Illumina HiSeq 2500. TCR library preparation used molecular barcoding, with unique molecular identifiers applied to normalize quantification of the TCRbeta repertoire. TCRdb passed the public sequencing reads through fastp at Q25 and MiXCR, retaining productive beta sequences. Each CDR3 protein gets just one entry, which takes the most common genes and DNA from the rows behind it. The sample profile shows around 490,000 distinct CDR3 sequences; approximately 10% of them were found once. About 15% of the sample comes from the top ten. The treatment or condition label, read with the paper, signifies: allogeneic hematopoietic cell transplantation with graft depleted of TCRalphabeta T cells and CD19 B cells.

Material: PBMCs, mostly from graft donor cells, obtained 180 days after TCRalphabeta/CD19-depleted stem cell transplant. The receptors come from a female patient under 10 years old who had a stem cell transplant for aplastic anemia, so the T cells may come from the graft donor.

This rearrangement joins TRBV28 to TRBJ2-1; 8 positions agree with TRBD1. The CDR3 is made up of 15 amino acids. J lost 5 bases, V lost 4 bases, and 7 bases had no gene match. Germline assignment: CDR1 MDHEN and CDR2 SYDVKM. CDR3 sequence (DNA): TGTGCCAGCAGTTCGTCCGGGACAGGCCACAATGAGCAGTTCTTC. Its translation is CASSSSGTGHNEQFF.

The chain uses TRBV29-1 and TRBJ2-7, with TRBD1 identical over 11 bases. With 4 bases clipped from V and 2 bases from J, the junction kept 7 bases outside the gene matches. From germline, CDR1 is SQVTM and CDR2 ANQGSEA. The CDR3 sequence is 15 residues long. CDR3 DNA: TGCAGCGTTGGAAAAAAGGGACAGGGGGCCTACGAGCAGTACGTC. Translating gives CSVGKKGQGAYEQYV.

This clonotype appeared many times. The V gene is TRBV6-1, the J gene TRBJ2-7, with 10 positions matching TRBD2. V was clipped by 6 bases and J by 3 bases; unmatched bases: 14. Germline V CDR1 and CDR2: MNHNS, SASEGT. The CDR3 has 17 amino acids. The CDR3 loop is CASSLLSSGGRYYEQYF. As DNA, the CDR3 is TGTGCCAGCAGCCTCCTCTCTAGCGGGGGCCGCTACTACGAGCAGTACTTC.

This clonotype was picked up a small number of times. V and J are TRBV12-3 or TRBV12-4 and TRBJ1-1; D call uncertain. CDR3 size: 13 residues. V lost 2 bases and J 4 bases, leaving 8 bases between the germline ends. CDR3 sequence reads: CASSLQDSTEAFF. The CDR3 DNA is TGTGCCAGCAGTTTACAGGATTCCACTGAAGCTTTCTTT.

The chain links TRBV5-1 to TRBJ2-1, with 7 bases lining up with TRBD2. Per the germline V gene, CDR1 is SGHRS and CDR2 is YFSETQ. Trimming took 0 bases from V and 0 from J; bases not matched to a gene: 9. CDR3 length equals 18 residues. CDR3 DNA sequence: TGCGCCAGCAGCTTGGATACCAAGCGGGGAAGCTCCTACAATGAGCAGTTCTTC. Residues: CASSLDTKRGSSYNEQFF.

This clonotype has only a few counts. The gene calls are TRBV14 and TRBJ2-1, with D perhaps TRBD1 or TRBD2 (5 bases each). Germline V gene data show CDR1 as SGHDN and CDR2 as FVKESK. The V and J ends lost 4 bases and 6 bases respectively, with 22 bases between them. The CDR3 has 17 residues. The CDR3, as DNA: TGTGCCAGCAGCCCATTAGTCGGCCGGGGCCTGTTCAATGAGCAGTTCTTC. Translating it yields CASSPLVGRGLFNEQFF.

The chain employs TRBV19 and TRBJ2-7, with 10 bases lining up with TRBD2. V lost 3 bases, J lost 3 bases, and 8 bases stayed unmatched. Germline V gene sequence: CDR1 LNHDA, CDR2 SQIVND (reference sequence). The CDR3 spans 16 residues. The CDR3: CASSMGGTSVFYEQYF. The CDR3 bases are TGTGCCAGTAGTATGGGGGGGACTAGCGTGTTCTACGAGCAGTACTTC.

This clonotype was observed a few times. The chain joins TRBV6-1 to TRBJ1-5; D is perhaps TRBD1 (5 bases). This CDR3 spans 14 amino acids. Germline CDR1 is MNHNS and CDR2 is SASEGT. Deletions cut 3 bases from V and 9 bases from J, with 15 bases between. The CDR3: CASSETPGAGPQHF. CDR3 nucleotides: TGTGCCAGCAGTGAGACTCCTGGGGCGGGGCCCCAGCATTTT.

Many counts were recorded for this clonotype. The chain employs TRBV13 and TRBJ2-4; D gene unclear. The germline CDR1 and CDR2 sequences are PRHDT and FYEKMQ (reference sequence). Trimming took 6 bases from V and 0 from J, leaving 15 bases between them. This CDR3 has 16 residues. Here the CDR3 DNA reads TGTGCCAGCAGTCCTACCAGGCTACTAGCCAAAAACATTCAGTACTTC. This encodes CASSPTRLLAKNIQYF.

This clonotype was detected a few times. The chain employs TRBV7-2 and TRBJ2-7; 11 bases are shared with TRBD1. V lost 5 bases, J lost 6 bases, and 6 bases stayed unmatched. This CDR3 has 14 amino acids. Germline V CDR1 and CDR2: SGHTA, FQGNSA. DNA of the CDR3: TGTGCCAGCAGCGGTCGGACAGGGGGCCTCGAGCAGTACTTC. This codes for CASSGRTGGLEQYF.

This clonotype occurred a few times. The J gene is TRBJ2-6, the V gene TRBV4-3; 11 bases match TRBD2. Trimming removed 3 bases from V and 0 bases from J; junction bases left unmatched: 4. CDR1 and CDR2 (germline): LGHNA, YSLEER. The CDR3 loop spans 18 amino acids. The CDR3, as DNA: TGCGCCAGCAGCCAGAGGGGACTAGCGGACTCTGGGGCCAACGTCCTGACTTTC. This encodes CASSQRGLADSGANVLTF.

The V and J genes are TRBV7-9 and TRBJ1-6, with D perhaps matching TRBD1 (6 bases). Deletions cut 5 bases from V and 5 bases from J, with 10 bases between. CDR1 and CDR2 from the germline V gene are SEHNR and FQNEAQ (reference sequence). The CDR3 spans 14 residues. The CDR3 is CASSIDRNNSPLHF. CDR3 sequence (DNA): TGTGCCAGCAGCATTGACAGGAATAATTCACCCCTCCACTTT.

This clonotype occurred a few times. The rearrangement joins TRBV28 to TRBJ1-3; D unclear. Germline assignment: CDR1 MDHEN and CDR2 SYDVKM. The CDR3 is 17 amino acids. V was trimmed by 3 bases and J by 2 bases, leaving 17 bases between them. CDR3: CASSFRALRGPGNTIYF. The CDR3 DNA follows: TGTGCCAGCAGTTTTCGGGCTTTGAGAGGTCCTGGAAACACCATATATTTT.

The V call is TRBV28, the J call TRBJ2-3; 8 bases agree with TRBD2. V was clipped by 7 bases and J by 2 bases; unmatched bases: 8. The CDR3 runs 15 residues. Germline-derived CDR1 and CDR2 are MDHEN and SYDVKM. CDR3 loop: CASNGGGLHTDTQYF. CDR3 DNA sequence: TGTGCCAGCAACGGGGGGGGCCTCCACACAGATACGCAGTATTTT.

The rearrangement uses TRBV28 and TRBJ2-1; D remains ambiguous. The V and J ends lost 6 bases and 8 bases respectively, with 14 bases between them. The length of the CDR3 is 13 residues. Germline values: CDR1 MDHEN, CDR2 SYDVKM. The DNA of the CDR3 is TGTGCCAGCAGAGAGTATCTCCTTGATGAGCAGTTCTTC. Its translation is CASREYLLDEQFF.

Written as DNA, the CDR3 is TGCAGCGCCGCAGGACAGGGGGAGACCCAGTACTTC. Translated, it gives CSAAGQGETQYF. V usage is TRBV29-1 and J usage is TRBJ2-5; 9 bases fit TRBD1. CDR1 SQVTM and CDR2 ANQGSEA come from the germline V gene. V lost 7 bases and J lost 5; bases outside the gene matches: 5. The CDR3 runs 12 residues.

This clonotype appeared a few times. V is TRBV29-1 and J is TRBJ2-5, with unresolved D. The germline CDR1 and CDR2 sequences are SQVTM and ANQGSEA. The CDR3 length is 12 residues. V was cut by 7 bases and J by 0 bases, with 9 bases left in between. The CDR3 loop is CSAATNQETQYF. CDR3 coding DNA: TGCAGCGCCGCGACAAACCAAGAGACCCAGTACTTC.

This clonotype was found once. This may be a read error: a much more frequent sequence differs by one nucleotide. This sequence joins TRBV3-1 and TRBJ1-5; 8 nucleotides agree with TRBD1. Germline V gives CDR1 LGHDT, CDR2 YNNKEL (reference sequence). The length of the CDR3 is 15 residues. CDR3: CACSLGTGSNQPQHF. The CDR3 coding sequence is TGTGCCTGCAGCCTGGGGACAGGTAGCAATCAGCCCCAGCATTTT. The variable domain in full, completed from reference TRBV3-1 and TRBJ1-5, reads DTAVSQTPKYLVTQMGNDKSIKCEQNLGHDTMYWYKQDSKKFLKIMFSYNNKELIINETVPNRFSPKSPDKAHLNLHINSLELGDSAVYFCACSLGTGSNQPQHFGDGTRLSIL.

Only a few counts were recorded for this clonotype. The rearrangement uses TRBV5-6 and TRBJ2-5; D is ambiguous. The CDR3 is 13 residues long. V was pared by 4 bases and J by 5 bases, with 12 bases between. The germline gives CDR1 SGHDT, CDR2 YYEEEE. The CDR3 spells CASSDDPEETQYF. In DNA form, the CDR3 reads TGTGCCAGCAGCGATGATCCGGAGGAGACCCAGTACTTC. Full variable domain (outside the CDR3, taken from reference TRBV5-6 and TRBJ2-5): DAGVTQSPTHLIKTRGQQVTLRCSPKSGHDTVSWYQQALGQGPQFIFQYYEEEERQRGNFPDRFSGHQFPNYSSELNVNALLLGDSALYLCASSDDPEETQYFGPGTRLLVL.

CDR3 coding DNA: TGTGCCAGCAGTTATAGTGCTAGCGATAGGCAGTTCTTC. As protein: CASSYSASDRQFF. The chain carries TRBV27 and TRBJ2-1, with TRBD2 as a possible D gene (6 bases). The CDR3 is 13 residues long. Germline CDR1 and CDR2: MNHEY and SMNVEV (reference sequence). Trimming removed 4 bases at V and 12 bases at J, with 16 bases between.

The rearrangement joins TRBV18 to TRBJ2-7; maybe TRBD2 (6 bases). With 5 bases removed from V and 8 bases from J, the gap between germline ends came to 34 bases. The germline gives CDR1 KGHSH, CDR2 LQKENI. The CDR3 covers 19 residues. The CDR3 DNA follows: TGTGCCAGCTCAACCGGCACTCCGGGGAGGAACATTGAGGGCCTGAAGCAGTACTTC. Protein product: CASSTGTPGRNIEGLKQYF.

The genes are TRBV12-3 or TRBV12-4 and TRBJ2-7; D is possibly TRBD1 (6 bases). Between the trimmed V and J ends, which lost 5 bases and 6 bases, there was a span of 14 bases. The CDR3 runs 13 residues. Here the CDR3 reads CASSNTGSGEQYV. The CDR3 nucleotides read TGTGCCAGCAGTAATACAGGGTCTGGCGAGCAGTACGTC.